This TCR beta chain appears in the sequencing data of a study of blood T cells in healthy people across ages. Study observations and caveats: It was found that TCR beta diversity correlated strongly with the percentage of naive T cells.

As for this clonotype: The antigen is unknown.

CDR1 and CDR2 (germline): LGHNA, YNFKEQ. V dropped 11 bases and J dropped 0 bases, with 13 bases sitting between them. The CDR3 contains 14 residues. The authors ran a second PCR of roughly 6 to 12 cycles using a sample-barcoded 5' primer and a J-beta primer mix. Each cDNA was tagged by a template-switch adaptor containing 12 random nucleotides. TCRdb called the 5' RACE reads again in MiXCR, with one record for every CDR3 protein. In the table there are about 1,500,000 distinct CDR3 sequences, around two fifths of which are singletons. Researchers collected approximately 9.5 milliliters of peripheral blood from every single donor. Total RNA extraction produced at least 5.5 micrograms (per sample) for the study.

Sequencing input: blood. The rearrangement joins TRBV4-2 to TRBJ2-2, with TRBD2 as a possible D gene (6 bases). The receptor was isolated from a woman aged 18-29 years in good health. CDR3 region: CAGGENANTGELFF. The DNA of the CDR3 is TGTGCCGGCGGGGAGAATGCGAACACCGGGGAGCTGTTTTTT.